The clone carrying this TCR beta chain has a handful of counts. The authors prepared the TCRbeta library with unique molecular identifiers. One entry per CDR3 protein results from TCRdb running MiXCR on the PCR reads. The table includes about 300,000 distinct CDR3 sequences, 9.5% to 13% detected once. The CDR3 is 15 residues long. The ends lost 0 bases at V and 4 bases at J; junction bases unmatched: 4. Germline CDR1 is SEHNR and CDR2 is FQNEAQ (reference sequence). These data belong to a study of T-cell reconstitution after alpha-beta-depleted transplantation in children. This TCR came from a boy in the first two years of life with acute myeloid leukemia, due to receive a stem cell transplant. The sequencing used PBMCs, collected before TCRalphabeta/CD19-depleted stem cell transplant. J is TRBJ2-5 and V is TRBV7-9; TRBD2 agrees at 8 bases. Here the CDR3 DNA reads TGTGCCAGCAGCTTAGCACTAGCGGCTGCAGAGACCCAGTACTTC. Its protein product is CASSLALAAAETQYF.